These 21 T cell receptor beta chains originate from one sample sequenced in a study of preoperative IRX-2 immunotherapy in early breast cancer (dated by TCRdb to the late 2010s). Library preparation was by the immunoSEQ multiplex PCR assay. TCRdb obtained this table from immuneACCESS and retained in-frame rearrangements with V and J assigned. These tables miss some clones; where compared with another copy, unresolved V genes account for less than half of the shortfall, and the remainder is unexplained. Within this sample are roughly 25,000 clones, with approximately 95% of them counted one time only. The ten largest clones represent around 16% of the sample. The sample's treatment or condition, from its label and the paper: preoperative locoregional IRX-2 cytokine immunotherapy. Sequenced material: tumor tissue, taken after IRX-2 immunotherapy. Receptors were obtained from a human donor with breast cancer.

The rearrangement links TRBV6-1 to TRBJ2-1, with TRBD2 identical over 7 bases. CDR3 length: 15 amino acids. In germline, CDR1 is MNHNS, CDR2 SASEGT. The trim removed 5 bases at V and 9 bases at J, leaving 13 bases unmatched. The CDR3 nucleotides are TGTGCCAGCAGTTTTAGCGGGCGGCGAGGAGGTGAGCAGTTCTTC. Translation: CASSFSGRRGGEQFF.

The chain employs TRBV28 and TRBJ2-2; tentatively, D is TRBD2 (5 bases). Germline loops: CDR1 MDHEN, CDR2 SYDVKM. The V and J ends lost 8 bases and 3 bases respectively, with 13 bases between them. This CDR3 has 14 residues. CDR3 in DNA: TGTGCCAGCTCCGGGGATAAATACACCGGGGAGCTGTTTTTT. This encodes CASSGDKYTGELFF.

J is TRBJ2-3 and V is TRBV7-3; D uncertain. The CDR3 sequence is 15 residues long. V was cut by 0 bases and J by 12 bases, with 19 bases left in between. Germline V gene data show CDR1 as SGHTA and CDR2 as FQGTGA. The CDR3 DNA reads TGTGCCAGCAGCTTAACGGGCCCGGCCGGATCCTTCCAGTATTTT. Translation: CASSLTGPAGSFQYF.

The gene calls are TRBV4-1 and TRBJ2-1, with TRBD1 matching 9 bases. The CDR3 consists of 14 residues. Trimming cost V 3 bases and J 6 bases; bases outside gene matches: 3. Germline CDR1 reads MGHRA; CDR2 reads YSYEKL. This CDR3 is CASSHWTGVNEQFF. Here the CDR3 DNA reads TGCGCCAGCAGCCATTGGACAGGGGTCAATGAGCAGTTCTTC.

Written as DNA, the CDR3 is TGTGCCACCAGCAGAGATCCTGGACAGGTAATAGCTTTCTTT. Translation: CATSRDPGQVIAFF. V is TRBV15 and J is TRBJ1-1, with TRBD1 identical over 7 bases. This CDR3 contains 14 residues. From germline, CDR1 is LNHNV and CDR2 YYDKDF (reference sequence). With 0 bases clipped from V and 10 bases from J, the junction kept 8 bases outside the gene matches.

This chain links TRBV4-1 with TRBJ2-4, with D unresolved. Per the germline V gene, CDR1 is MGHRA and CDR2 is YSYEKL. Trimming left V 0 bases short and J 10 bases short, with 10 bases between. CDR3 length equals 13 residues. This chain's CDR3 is CASSQDPDRIQYF. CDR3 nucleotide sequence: TGCGCCAGCAGCCAAGATCCGGATAGGATTCAGTACTTC.

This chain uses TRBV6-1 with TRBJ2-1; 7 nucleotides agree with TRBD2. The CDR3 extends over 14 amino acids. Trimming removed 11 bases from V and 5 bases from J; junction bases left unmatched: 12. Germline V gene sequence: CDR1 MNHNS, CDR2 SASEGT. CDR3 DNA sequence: TGTGCCGGCCAATCCGGGACTACTCACAATGAGCAGTTCTTC. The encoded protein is CAGQSGTTHNEQFF.

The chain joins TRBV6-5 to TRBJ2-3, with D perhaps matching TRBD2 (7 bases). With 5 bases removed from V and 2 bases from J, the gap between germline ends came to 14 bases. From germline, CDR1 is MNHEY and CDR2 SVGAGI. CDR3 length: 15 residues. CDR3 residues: CASSPGRGPTDTQYF. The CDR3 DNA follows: TGTGCCAGCAGTCCCGGGCGGGGGCCCACAGATACGCAGTATTTT.

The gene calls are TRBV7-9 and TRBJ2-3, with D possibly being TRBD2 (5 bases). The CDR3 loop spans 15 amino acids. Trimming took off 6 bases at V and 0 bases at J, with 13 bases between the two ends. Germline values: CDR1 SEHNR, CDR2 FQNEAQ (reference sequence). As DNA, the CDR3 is TGTGCCAGCAGTCCGCTGCGGGTCAGCACAGATACGCAGTATTTT. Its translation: CASSPLRVSTDTQYF.

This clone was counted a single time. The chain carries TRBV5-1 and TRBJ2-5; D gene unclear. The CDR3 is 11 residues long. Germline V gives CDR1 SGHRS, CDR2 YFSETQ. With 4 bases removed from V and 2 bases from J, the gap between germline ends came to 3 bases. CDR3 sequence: CASSRQETQYF. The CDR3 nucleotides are TGCGCCAGCAGCCGGCAAGAGACCCAGTACTTC.

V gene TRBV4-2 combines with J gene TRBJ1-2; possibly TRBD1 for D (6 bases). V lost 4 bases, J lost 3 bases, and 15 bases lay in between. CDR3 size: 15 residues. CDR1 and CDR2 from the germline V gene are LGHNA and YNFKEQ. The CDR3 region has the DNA TGTGCCAGCAGCCTTATCGACAGGAACCACTATGGCTACACCTTC. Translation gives CASSLIDRNHYGYTF.

CDR3 loop: CAISKIDPNTGELFF. CDR3 DNA sequence: TGTGCCATCTCAAAGATTGACCCGAACACCGGGGAGCTGTTTTTT. The chain uses TRBV10-3 and TRBJ2-2; D ambiguous. CDR1 is ENHRY and CDR2 is SYGVKD in the germline V gene. The CDR3 consists of 15 residues. Trimming removed 8 bases from V and 0 bases from J, with 13 bases in between.

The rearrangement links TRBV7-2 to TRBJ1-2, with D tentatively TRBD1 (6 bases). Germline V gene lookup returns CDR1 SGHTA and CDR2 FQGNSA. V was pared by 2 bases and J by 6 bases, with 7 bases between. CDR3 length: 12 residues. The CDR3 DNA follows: TGTGCCAGCAGCTTATCAGGGGATGGCTACACCTTC. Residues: CASSLSGDGYTF.

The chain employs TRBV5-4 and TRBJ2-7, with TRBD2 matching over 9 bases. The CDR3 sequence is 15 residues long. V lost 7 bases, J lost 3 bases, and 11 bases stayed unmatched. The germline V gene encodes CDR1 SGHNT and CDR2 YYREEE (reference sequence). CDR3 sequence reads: CASSGGGSGSYEQYF. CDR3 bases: TGTGCCAGCTCGGGGGGGGGTAGCGGGAGCTACGAGCAGTACTTC.

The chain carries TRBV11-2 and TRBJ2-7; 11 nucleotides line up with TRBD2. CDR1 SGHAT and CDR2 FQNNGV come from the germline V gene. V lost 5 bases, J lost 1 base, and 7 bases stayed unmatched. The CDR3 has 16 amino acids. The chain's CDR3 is CASSDQTSGVSYEQYF. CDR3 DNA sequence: TGTGCCAGCAGCGACCAGACTAGCGGGGTGTCCTACGAGCAGTACTTC.

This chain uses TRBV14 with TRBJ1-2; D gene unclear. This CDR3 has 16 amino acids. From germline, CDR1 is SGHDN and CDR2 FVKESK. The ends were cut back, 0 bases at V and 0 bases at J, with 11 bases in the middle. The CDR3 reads CASSQDSGFANYGYTF. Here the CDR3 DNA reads TGTGCCAGCAGCCAAGATAGCGGATTTGCTAACTATGGCTACACCTTC.

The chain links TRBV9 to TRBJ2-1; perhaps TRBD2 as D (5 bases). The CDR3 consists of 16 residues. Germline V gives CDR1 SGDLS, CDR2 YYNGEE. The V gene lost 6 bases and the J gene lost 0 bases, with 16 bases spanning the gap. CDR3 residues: CASNRTGRSSYNEQFF. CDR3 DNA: TGTGCCAGCAACCGGACTGGTAGAAGCTCCTACAATGAGCAGTTCTTC.

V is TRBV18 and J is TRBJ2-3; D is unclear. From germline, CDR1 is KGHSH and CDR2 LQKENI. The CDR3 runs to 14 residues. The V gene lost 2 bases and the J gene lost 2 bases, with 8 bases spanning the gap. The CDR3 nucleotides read TGTGCCAGCTCACCAAAGTCCTCCACAGATACGCAGTATTTT. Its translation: CASSPKSSTDTQYF. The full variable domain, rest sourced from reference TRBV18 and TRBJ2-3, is NAGVMQNPRHLVRRRGQEARLRCSPMKGHSHVYWYRQLPEEGLKFMVYLQKENIIDESGMPKERFSAEFPKEGPSILRIQQVVRGDSAAYFCASSPKSSTDTQYFGPGTRLTVL.

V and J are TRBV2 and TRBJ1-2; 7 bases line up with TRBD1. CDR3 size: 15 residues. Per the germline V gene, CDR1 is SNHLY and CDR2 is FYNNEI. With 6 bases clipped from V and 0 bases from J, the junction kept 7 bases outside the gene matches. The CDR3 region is CASSQGGLANYGYTF. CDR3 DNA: TGTGCCAGCAGCCAAGGGGGCCTCGCTAACTATGGCTACACCTTC.

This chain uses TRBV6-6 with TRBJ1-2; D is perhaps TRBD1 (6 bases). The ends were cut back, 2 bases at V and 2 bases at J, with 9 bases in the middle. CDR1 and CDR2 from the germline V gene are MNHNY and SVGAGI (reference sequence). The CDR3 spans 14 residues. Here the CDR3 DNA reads TGTGCCAGCAGTTACAAAGGACAGAACTATGGCTACACCTTC. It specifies CASSYKGQNYGYTF.

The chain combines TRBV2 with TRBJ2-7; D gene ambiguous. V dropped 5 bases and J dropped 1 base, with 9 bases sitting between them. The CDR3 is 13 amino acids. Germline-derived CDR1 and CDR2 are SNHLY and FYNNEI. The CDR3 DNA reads TGTGCCAGCAGTACCGAATTGTCCTACGAGCAGTACTTC. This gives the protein CASSTELSYEQYF.